These 20 T cell receptor beta chains were sequenced from one sample in a study of control samples from healthy donors and cancer patients. Assay used: immunoSEQ multiplex PCR; TCRdb lists only in-frame clones, some missing. The sample has around 75,000 clones, 92% seen once. Input material: blood. These receptors were obtained from a woman in her sixties or seventies in good health.

This clone was found once. The gene calls are TRBV19 and TRBJ1-2; TRBD1 aligns across 9 bases. V shed 4 bases, J shed 4 bases, and the junction held 7 bases outside the gene matches. CDR1 and CDR2 from the germline V gene are LNHDA and SQIVND (reference sequence). The CDR3 is 15 residues long. CDR3: CASSNYGTGFYGYTF. The DNA for the CDR3 is TGTGCCAGTAGTAACTACGGGACAGGGTTCTATGGCTACACCTTC.

The rearrangement uses TRBV9 and TRBJ1-4; D gene ambiguous. In germline, CDR1 is SGDLS, CDR2 YYNGEE. V lost 5 bases and J lost 0, with 8 bases in between. The length of the CDR3 is 14 residues. The DNA of the CDR3 is TGTGCCAGCAGTCAAACGGCAACTAATGAAAAACTGTTTTTT. Amino acid sequence: CASSQTATNEKLFF.

CDR3 protein: CASSLTGAHYGYTF. For the CDR3, the DNA is TGTGCCAGCAGTTTGACAGGGGCCCACTATGGCTACACCTTC. The chain joins TRBV27 to TRBJ1-2, with 8 bases aligning to TRBD1. CDR1 and CDR2 from the germline V gene are MNHEY and SMNVEV (reference sequence). This CDR3 comprises 14 residues. Unmatched junction bases numbered 3, after V lost 3 bases and J lost 3 bases.

This chain connects TRBV7-3 to TRBJ2-7; the D is unclear. The germline gives CDR1 SGHTA, CDR2 FQGTGA. The germline V and J ends were trimmed by 5 bases and 2 bases, with 13 bases remaining between them. The CDR3 is made up of 14 amino acids. CDR3 amino acids: CASSPAGGAYEQYF. Here the CDR3 DNA reads TGTGCCAGCAGCCCCGCCGGCGGTGCCTACGAGCAGTACTTC.

The chain carries TRBV28 and TRBJ2-1, with 10 bases lining up with TRBD2. The V segment lost 8 bases and the J segment 4 bases; nucleotides outside the gene matches: 2. The CDR3 contains 13 residues. Germline CDR1 is MDHEN and CDR2 is SYDVKM. As DNA, the CDR3 is TGTGCCAGCTTAGCGGGAGGATACAATGAGCAGTTCTTC. Protein sequence: CASLAGGYNEQFF.

The chain couples TRBV18 to TRBJ2-7; the D call may be TRBD1 or TRBD2 (5 bases each). This CDR3 comprises 14 residues. The ends were cut back, 4 bases at V and 6 bases at J, with 16 bases in the middle. The V gene's germline CDR1 is KGHSH and CDR2 LQKENI. The CDR3 region is CASSLPGRSFEQYF. The CDR3 coding sequence is TGTGCCAGCTCACTACCGGGACGAAGTTTCGAGCAGTACTTC.

In DNA form, the CDR3 reads TGTGCCAGTAGTCCACGGGGCCTGGGGAACTATGGCTACACCTTC. It encodes CASSPRGLGNYGYTF. The chain combines TRBV19 with TRBJ1-2, with D tentatively TRBD1 (5 bases). The V end lost 5 bases, the J end lost 2 bases, and 15 bases lay between the germline ends. CDR1 and CDR2 (germline): LNHDA, SQIVND (reference sequence). The CDR3 has 15 amino acids. Together with reference TRBV19 and TRBJ1-2, the CDR3 gives the full variable domain: DGGITQSPKYLFRKEGQNVTLSCEQNLNHDAMYWYRQDPGQGLRLIYYSQIVNDFQKGDIAEGYSVSREKKESFPLTVTSAQKNPTAFYLCASSPRGLGNYGYTFGSGTRLTVV.

The chain is built from TRBV5-8 and TRBJ1-1; 7 bases agree with TRBD1. This CDR3 has 15 residues. J gave up 5 bases and V 3 bases, and 10 bases lay outside the gene matches. The germline gives CDR1 SGHTS, CDR2 YDEGEE. This chain's CDR3 is CASSSGDRERTEAFF. CDR3 bases: TGTGCCAGCAGCTCCGGAGACAGGGAGAGGACTGAAGCTTTCTTT.

The rearrangement uses TRBV2 and TRBJ2-1; TRBD2 matches 12 bases. CDR1 is SNHLY, CDR2 FYNNEI, per germline. The ends lost 8 bases at V and 7 bases at J; junction bases unmatched: 6. The CDR3 consists of 14 residues. CDR3 sequence: CASFRTSGTNEQFF. The CDR3 nucleotides are TGTGCCAGCTTTAGGACTAGCGGGACAAATGAGCAGTTCTTC.

This chain links TRBV6-6 with TRBJ1-3, with D possibly being TRBD1 (6 bases). The CDR3 has 16 residues. Trimming took off 5 bases at V and 0 bases at J, with 14 bases between the two ends. Germline V gene lookup returns CDR1 MNHNY and CDR2 SVGAGI (reference sequence). The CDR3: CASSNPSGDSGNTIYF. The CDR3 DNA reads as TGTGCCAGCAGTAACCCATCAGGGGACTCTGGAAACACCATATATTTT.

The chain uses TRBV30 and TRBJ1-4; the D gene is possibly TRBD1 (5 bases). This CDR3 contains 15 residues. The ends were cut back, 7 bases at V and 5 bases at J, with 20 bases in the middle. Germline-derived CDR1 and CDR2 are GTSNPN and SVGIG (reference sequence). DNA of the CDR3: TGTGCCTTAAATGGGCGGGGGACCGCAAATGAAAAACTGTTTTTT. Translating gives CALNGRGTANEKLFF.

The chain couples TRBV25-1 to TRBJ1-2; D not certain. The ends were cut back, 2 bases at V and 6 bases at J, with 7 bases in the middle. The CDR3 covers 12 residues. Germline V gene data show CDR1 as MGHDK and CDR2 as SYGVNS. Here the CDR3 DNA reads TGTGCCAGCAGTGAAGACTTAAATGGCTACACCTTC. Protein: CASSEDLNGYTF.

DNA for the CDR3: TGTGCCAGCAGCTCTACAGGGGTTGGAAACACCATATATTTT. It translates to CASSSTGVGNTIYF. V is TRBV7-8 and J is TRBJ1-3; 7 positions agree with TRBD1. This CDR3 is built from 14 residues. J lost 3 bases, V lost 4 bases, and 3 bases had no gene match. Germline CDR1 SGHVS, CDR2 FQNEAQ.

This chain uses TRBV28 with TRBJ2-1; D is possibly TRBD1 (6 bases). Germline loops: CDR1 MDHEN, CDR2 SYDVKM. Deletions cut 6 bases from V and 3 bases from J, with 15 bases between. This CDR3 is built from 15 residues. The CDR3 sequence: CASSPVQGNYNEQFF. The CDR3 DNA follows: TGTGCCAGCAGCCCCGTGCAGGGGAACTACAATGAGCAGTTCTTC.

This chain uses TRBV28 with TRBJ1-1; D uncertain. V lost 5 bases, J lost 0 bases, and 19 bases lay in between. Germline CDR1 is MDHEN and CDR2 is SYDVKM. The CDR3 loop spans 17 amino acids. CDR3 nucleotides: TGTGCCAGCAGTCCAATCGGTCACAGCACCATGAACACTGAAGCTTTCTTT. Translation gives CASSPIGHSTMNTEAFF.

This chain connects TRBV18 to TRBJ2-2; 7 nucleotides agree with TRBD1. Germline V gene data show CDR1 as KGHSH and CDR2 as LQKENI. Losses at the gene ends were 5 bases for V and 8 bases for J; bases not matched to a gene: 11. The length of the CDR3 is 15 residues. In DNA, the CDR3 is TGTGCCAGCTCATCCAGACAGGGAAAATATGGGGAGCTGTTTTTT. This sequence encodes CASSSRQGKYGELFF.

This chain connects TRBV25-1 to TRBJ1-1; maybe TRBD1 (6 bases). Trimming cost V 4 bases and J 0 bases, with 12 bases left between them. This CDR3 has 15 amino acids. Germline CDR1 is MGHDK and CDR2 is SYGVNS. Written as DNA, the CDR3 is TGTGCCAGCAGTGCGGGGAACAGGGTGAACACTGAAGCTTTCTTT. It encodes CASSAGNRVNTEAFF. Looking up the rest from reference TRBV25-1 and TRBJ1-1 gives the full variable domain: EADIYQTPRYLVIGTGKKITLECSQTMGHDKMYWYQQDPGMELHLIHYSYGVNSTEKGDLSSESTVSRIRTEHFPLTLESARPSHTSQYLCASSAGNRVNTEAFFGQGTRLTVV.

V and J are TRBV27 and TRBJ2-6; D is unclear. In germline, CDR1 is MNHEY, CDR2 SMNVEV (reference sequence). The CDR3 consists of 13 residues. Trimming stripped 6 bases from V and 0 bases from J, with 3 bases between. The CDR3 here is CASRASGANVLTF. CDR3 bases: TGTGCCAGCAGGGCCTCTGGGGCCAACGTCCTGACTTTC.

The chain links TRBV19 to TRBJ2-5; 12 bases agree with TRBD2. Germline CDR1 LNHDA, CDR2 SQIVND (reference sequence). This CDR3 contains 15 residues. V lost 7 bases, J lost 5 bases, and 8 bases stayed unmatched. CDR3 DNA: TGTGCCAGTAATCTAGCGGGAGGGGTACTGGAGACCCAGTACTTC. Translation gives CASNLAGGVLETQYF.

This chain joins TRBV5-1 and TRBJ2-5; TRBD2 might be the D (5 bases). CDR3 length: 15 residues. The germline V gene has CDR1 SGHRS and CDR2 YFSETQ. Trimming removed 2 bases at V and 2 bases at J, with 13 bases between. CDR3 in amino acids: CASSFPVSGQETQYF. CDR3 sequence (DNA): TGCGCCAGCAGCTTCCCGGTCAGCGGACAAGAGACCCAGTACTTC.